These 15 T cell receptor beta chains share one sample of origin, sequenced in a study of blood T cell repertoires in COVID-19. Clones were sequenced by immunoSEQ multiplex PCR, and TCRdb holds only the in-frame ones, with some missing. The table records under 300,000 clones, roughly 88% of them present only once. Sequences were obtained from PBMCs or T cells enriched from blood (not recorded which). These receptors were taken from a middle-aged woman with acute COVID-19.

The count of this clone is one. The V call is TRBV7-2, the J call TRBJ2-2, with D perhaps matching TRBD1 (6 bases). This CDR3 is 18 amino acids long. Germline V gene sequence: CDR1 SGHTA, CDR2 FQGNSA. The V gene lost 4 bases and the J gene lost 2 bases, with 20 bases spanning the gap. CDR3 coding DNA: TGTGCCAGCAGCTCGGGACGTCGATGGGGGCCAAACACCGGGGAGCTGTTTTTT. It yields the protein CASSSGRRWGPNTGELFF.

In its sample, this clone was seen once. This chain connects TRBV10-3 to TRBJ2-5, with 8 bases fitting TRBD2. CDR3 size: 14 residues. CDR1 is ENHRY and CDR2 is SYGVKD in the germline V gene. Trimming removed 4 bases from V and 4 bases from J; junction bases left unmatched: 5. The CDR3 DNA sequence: TGTGCCATCAGTGGCCGGGGGGGCTCAGAGACCCAGTACTTC. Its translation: CAISGRGGSETQYF.

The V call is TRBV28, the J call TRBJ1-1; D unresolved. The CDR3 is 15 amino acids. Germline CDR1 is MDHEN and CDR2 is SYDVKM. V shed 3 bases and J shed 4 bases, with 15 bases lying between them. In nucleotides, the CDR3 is TGTGCCAGCAGTTTGCACGTGAAAACGAGCACTGAAGCTTTCTTT. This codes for CASSLHVKTSTEAFF.

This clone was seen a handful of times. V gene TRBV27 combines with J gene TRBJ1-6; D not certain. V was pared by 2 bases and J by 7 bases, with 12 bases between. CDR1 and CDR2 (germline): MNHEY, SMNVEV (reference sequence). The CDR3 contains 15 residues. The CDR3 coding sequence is TGTGCCAGCAGTTTACCGATGGACTCCAATTCACCCCTCCACTTT. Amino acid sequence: CASSLPMDSNSPLHF.

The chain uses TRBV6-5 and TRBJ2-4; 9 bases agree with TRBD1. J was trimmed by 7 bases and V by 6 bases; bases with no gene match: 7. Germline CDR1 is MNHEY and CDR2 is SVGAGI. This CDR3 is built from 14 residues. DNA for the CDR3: TGTGCCAGCAGCTCCGGGACAGGGAGGAACATTCAGTACTTC. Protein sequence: CASSSGTGRNIQYF.

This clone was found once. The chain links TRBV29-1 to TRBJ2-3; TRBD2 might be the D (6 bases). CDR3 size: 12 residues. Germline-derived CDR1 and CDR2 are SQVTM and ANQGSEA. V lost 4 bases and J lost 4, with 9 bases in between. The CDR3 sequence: CSVVRGSDTQYF. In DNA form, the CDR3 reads TGCAGCGTTGTACGGGGGTCAGATACGCAGTATTTT.

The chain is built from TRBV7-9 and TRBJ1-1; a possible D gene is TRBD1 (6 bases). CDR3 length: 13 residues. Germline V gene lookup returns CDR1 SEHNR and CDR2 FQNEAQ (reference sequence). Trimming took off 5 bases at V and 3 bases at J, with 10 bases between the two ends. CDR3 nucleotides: TGTGCCAGCAGCGCAGGACAGCACACTGAAGCTTTCTTT. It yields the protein CASSAGQHTEAFF.

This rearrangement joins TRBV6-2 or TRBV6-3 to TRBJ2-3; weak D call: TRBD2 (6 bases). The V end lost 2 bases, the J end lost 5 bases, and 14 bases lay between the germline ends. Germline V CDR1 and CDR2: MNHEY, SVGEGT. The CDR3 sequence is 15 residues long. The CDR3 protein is CASSYRLVAGDTQYF. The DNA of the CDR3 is TGTGCCAGCAGTTACCGACTAGTCGCGGGAGATACGCAGTATTTT.

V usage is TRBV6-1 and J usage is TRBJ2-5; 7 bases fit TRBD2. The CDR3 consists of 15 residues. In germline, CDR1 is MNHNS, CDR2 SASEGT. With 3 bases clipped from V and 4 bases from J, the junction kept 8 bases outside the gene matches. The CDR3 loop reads CASSDPGGLGETQYF. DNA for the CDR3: TGTGCCAGCAGTGACCCGGGGGGATTAGGAGAGACCCAGTACTTC.

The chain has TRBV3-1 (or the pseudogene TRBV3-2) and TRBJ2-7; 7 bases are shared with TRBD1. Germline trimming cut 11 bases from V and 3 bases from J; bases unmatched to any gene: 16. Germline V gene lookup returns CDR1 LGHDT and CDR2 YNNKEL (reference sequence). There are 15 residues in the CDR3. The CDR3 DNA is TGTGCCTGCGGAGAGGGGGCTCCCCCCCGCTACGAGCAGTACTTC. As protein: CACGEGAPPRYEQYF.

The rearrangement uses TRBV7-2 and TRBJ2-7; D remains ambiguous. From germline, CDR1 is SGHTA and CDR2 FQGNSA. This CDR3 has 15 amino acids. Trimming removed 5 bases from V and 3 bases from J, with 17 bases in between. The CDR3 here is CASSLGAGMNYEQYF. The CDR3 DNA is TGTGCCAGCAGCCTAGGCGCAGGAATGAACTACGAGCAGTACTTC.

In nucleotides, the CDR3 is TGTGCCAGCAGCTTAGGAGGGGGCGACGGAAACACCATATATTTT. It yields the protein CASSLGGGDGNTIYF. The chain uses TRBV7-2 and TRBJ1-3; 7 nucleotides agree with TRBD1. The junction had 4 bases not matched to a gene; V was cut back by 1 base and J by 4 bases. Per germline, CDR1 SGHTA and CDR2 FQGNSA. The CDR3 has 15 amino acids.

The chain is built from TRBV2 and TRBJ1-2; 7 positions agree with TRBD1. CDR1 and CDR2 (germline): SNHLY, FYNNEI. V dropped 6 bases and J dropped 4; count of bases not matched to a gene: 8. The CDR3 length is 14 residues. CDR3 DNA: TGTGCCAGCAGACCGACAGGGATCGGCTATGGCTACACCTTC. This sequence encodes CASRPTGIGYGYTF.

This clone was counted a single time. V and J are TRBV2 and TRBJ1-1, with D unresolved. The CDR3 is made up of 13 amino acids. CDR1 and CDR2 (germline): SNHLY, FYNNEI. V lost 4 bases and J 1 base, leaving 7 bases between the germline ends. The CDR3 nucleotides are TGTGCCAGCAGTGGAAGACAGAACACTGAAGCTTTCTTT. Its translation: CASSGRQNTEAFF.

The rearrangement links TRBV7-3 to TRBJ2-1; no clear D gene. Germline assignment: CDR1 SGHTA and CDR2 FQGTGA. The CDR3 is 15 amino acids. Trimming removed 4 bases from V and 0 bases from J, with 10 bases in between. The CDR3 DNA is TGTGCCAGCAGCTCCTTTTCGAGCTCCTACAATGAGCAGTTCTTC. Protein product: CASSSFSSSYNEQFF.